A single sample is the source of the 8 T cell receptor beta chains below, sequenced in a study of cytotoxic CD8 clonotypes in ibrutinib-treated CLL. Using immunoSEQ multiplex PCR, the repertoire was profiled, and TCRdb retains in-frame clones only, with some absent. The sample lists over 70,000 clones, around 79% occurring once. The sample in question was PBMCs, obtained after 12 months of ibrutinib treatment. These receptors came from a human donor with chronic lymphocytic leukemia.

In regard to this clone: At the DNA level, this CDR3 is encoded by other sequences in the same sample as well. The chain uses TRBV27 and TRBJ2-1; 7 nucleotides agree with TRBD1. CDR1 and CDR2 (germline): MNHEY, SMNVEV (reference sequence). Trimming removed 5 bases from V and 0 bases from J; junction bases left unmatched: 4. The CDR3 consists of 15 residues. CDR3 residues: CASSPRTGSYNEQFF. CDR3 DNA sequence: TGTGCCAGCAGTCCACGGACAGGCTCCTACAATGAGCAGTTCTTC.

The CDR3 region is CASSQHGTSGTYEQYF. In DNA form, the CDR3 reads TGCGCCAGCAGCCAACACGGGACTAGCGGGACATACGAGCAGTACTTC. The chain is built from TRBV4-3 and TRBJ2-7; TRBD2 matches 13 bases. The CDR3 covers 16 residues. Germline assignment: CDR1 LGHNA and CDR2 YSLEER. The V segment lost 2 bases and the J segment 4 bases; nucleotides outside the gene matches: 5.

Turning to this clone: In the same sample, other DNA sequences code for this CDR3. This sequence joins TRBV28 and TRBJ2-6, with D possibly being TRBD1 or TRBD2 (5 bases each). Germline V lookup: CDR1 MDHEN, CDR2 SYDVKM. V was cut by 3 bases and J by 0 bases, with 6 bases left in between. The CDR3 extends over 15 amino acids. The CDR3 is CASSLGPSGANVLTF. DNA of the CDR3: TGTGCCAGCAGTTTGGGACCCTCTGGGGCCAACGTCCTGACTTTC.

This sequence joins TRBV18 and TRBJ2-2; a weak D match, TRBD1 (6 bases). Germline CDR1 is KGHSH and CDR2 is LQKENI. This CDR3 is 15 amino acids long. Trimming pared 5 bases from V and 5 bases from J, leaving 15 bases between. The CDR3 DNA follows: TGTGCCAGCTCATCCCGACAGGCGGAGACCGGGGAGCTGTTTTTT. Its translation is CASSSRQAETGELFF.

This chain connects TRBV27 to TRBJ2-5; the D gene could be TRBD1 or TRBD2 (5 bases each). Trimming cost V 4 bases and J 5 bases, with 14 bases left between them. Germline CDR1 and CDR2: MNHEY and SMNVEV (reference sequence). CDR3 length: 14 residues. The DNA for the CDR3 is TGTGCCAGCAGTTCCCTTTGGGGGTGGGAGACCCAGTACTTC. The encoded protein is CASSSLWGWETQYF.

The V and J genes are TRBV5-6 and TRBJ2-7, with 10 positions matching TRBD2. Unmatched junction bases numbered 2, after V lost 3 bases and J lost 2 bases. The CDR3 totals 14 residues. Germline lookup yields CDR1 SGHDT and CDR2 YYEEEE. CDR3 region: CASSSAGGPYEQYF. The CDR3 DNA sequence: TGTGCCAGCAGCTCAGCGGGAGGGCCCTACGAGCAGTACTTC.

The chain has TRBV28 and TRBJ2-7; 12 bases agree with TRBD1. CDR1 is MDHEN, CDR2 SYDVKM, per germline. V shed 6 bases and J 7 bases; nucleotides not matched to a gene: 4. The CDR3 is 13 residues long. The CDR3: CASRGQGAGEQYF. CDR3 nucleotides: TGTGCCAGCAGGGGACAGGGGGCTGGAGAGCAGTACTTC.

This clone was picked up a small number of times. The chain's CDR3 is CASSQADRPTYEQYF. In nucleotides, the CDR3 is TGCGCCAGCAGCCAAGCTGACAGGCCAACCTACGAGCAGTACTTC. The rearrangement links TRBV4-1 to TRBJ2-7; tentatively, D is TRBD1 (6 bases). The CDR3 is 15 amino acids. Germline CDR1 MGHRA, CDR2 YSYEKL. V was clipped by 1 base and J by 2 bases, with 12 bases between them.